Sequencing of this T cell receptor (beta chain) was carried out in a study of T cell repertoires in cytomegalovirus infection. Study information: Alongside well-studied HLA-B-restricted CMV epitopes, recently identified HLA-C-restricted CMV epitopes were also used. The public TCR beta signatures pointed to both CMV infection and matching HLA type. Study-wide findings and caveats: It was HLA-C-restricted CMV-specific TCR beta clonotypes that dominated the response ex vivo. Carriage of CMV together with the relevant HLA was identifiable through cumulative public TCR beta family frequency.

A remark on this clonotype: Its specificity is unknown. Its ends do not fully match the called genes, so a read error is possible.

TCRdb re-analysed the reads in MiXCR, keeping a single row per CDR3 protein. The table has approximately 350,000 distinct CDR3 sequences, roughly 34% seen once. The CDR3 has 14 amino acids. Per germline, CDR1 DFQATT and CDR2 SNEGSKA (reference sequence). This TCR was sampled from a human donor in good health (CMV status not recorded). Some clones in this sample may be carry-over from other donors' samples. This rearrangement joins TRBV20-1 to TRBJ1-6; D possibly corresponds to TRBD1 (6 bases). This material consisted of cultured PBMCs, taken from culture after CMV antigen stimulation. The CDR3 here is CSGRETGANSPLHF. The DNA for the CDR3 is TGCAGTGGTAGAGAGACAGGAGCCAATTCACCCCTCCACTTT.